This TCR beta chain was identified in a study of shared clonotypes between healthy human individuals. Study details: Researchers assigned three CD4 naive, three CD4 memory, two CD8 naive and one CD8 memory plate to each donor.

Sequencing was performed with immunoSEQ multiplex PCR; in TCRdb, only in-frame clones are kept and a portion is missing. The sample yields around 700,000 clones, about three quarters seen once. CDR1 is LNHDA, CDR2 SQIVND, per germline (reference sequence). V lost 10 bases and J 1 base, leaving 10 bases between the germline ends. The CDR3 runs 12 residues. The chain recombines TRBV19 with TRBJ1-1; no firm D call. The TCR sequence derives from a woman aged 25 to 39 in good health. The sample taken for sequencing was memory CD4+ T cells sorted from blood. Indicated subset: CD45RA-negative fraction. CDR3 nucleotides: TGTGCCACCAAAGACCGGAACACTGAAGCTTTCTTT. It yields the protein CATKDRNTEAFF.